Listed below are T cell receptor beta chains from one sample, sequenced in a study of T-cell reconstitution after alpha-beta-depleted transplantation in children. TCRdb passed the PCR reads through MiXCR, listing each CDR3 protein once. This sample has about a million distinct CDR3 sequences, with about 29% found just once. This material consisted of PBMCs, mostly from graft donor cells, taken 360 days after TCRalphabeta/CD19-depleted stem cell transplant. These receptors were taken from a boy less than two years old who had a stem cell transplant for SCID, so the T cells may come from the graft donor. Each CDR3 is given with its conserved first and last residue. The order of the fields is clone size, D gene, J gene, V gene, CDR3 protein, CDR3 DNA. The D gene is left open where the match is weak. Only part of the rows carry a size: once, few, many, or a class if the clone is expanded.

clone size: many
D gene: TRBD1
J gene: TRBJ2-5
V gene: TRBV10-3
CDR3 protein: CAISEGQGSQTQYF
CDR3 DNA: TGTGCCATCAGTGAGGGACAGGGGTCACAGACCCAGTACTTC

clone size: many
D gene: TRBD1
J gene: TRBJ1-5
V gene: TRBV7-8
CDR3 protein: CASSLGGQGNQPQHF
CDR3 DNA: TGTGCCAGCAGCTTAGGGGGACAGGGGAATCAGCCCCAGCATTTT

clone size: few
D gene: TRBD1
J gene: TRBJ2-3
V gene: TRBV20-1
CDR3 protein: CSAPDRVSTDTQYF
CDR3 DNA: TGCAGTGCCCCGGACAGGGTGAGCACAGATACGCAGTATTTT

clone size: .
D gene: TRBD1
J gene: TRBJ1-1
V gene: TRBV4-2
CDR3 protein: CASSQEGGQGYEAFF
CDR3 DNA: TGTGCCAGCAGCCAAGAAGGGGGACAGGGTTACGAAGCTTTCTTT

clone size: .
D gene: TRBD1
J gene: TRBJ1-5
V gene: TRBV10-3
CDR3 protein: CAISDGQGRNQPQHF
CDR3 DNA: TGTGCCATCAGTGATGGACAGGGGAGGAATCAGCCCCAGCATTTT

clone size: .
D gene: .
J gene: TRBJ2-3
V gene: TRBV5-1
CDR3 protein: CASSRSSGLGDTQYF
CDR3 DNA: TGCGCCAGCAGCCGCTCCTCCGGGTTAGGAGATACGCAGTATTTT

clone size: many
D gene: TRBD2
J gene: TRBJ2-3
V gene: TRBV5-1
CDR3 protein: CASSLPSGGTDTQYF
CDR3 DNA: TGCGCCAGCAGCTTGCCGAGCGGGGGGACAGATACGCAGTATTTT

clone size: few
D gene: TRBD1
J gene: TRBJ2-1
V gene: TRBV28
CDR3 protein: CASRPSEGATYNEQFF
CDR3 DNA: TGTGCCAGCAGGCCGAGTGAGGGGGCTACCTACAATGAGCAGTTCTTC

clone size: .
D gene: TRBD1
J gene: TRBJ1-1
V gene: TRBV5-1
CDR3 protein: CASSSVGDRVAANTEAFF
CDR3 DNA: TGCGCCAGCAGCTCCGTAGGGGACAGGGTGGCCGCGAACACTGAAGCTTTCTTT

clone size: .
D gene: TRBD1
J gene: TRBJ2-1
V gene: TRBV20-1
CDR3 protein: CSARPDRGHYNEQFF
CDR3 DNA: TGCAGTGCTAGACCGGACAGGGGGCACTACAATGAGCAGTTCTTC

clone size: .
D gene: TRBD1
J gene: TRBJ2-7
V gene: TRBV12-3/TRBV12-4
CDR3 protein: CASSFVGQGDGQYF
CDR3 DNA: TGTGCCAGCAGTTTCGTGGGACAGGGAGACGGGCAGTACTTC

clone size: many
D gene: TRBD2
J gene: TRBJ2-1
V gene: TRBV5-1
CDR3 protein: CASSLGLAGANEQFF
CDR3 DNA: TGCGCCAGCAGCCTGGGACTAGCGGGGGCAAATGAGCAGTTCTTC

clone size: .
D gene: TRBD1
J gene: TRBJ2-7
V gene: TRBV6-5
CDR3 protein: CASSYSKTGTGEQYF
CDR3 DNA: TGTGCCAGCAGTTACTCGAAGACAGGGACAGGCGAGCAGTACTTC

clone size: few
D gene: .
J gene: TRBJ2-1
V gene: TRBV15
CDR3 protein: CATSNQTSTYNEQFF
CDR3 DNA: TGTGCCACCAGCAACCAGACTTCTACCTACAATGAGCAGTTCTTC

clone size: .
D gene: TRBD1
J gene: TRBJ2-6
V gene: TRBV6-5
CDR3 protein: CASSYLEGQAGANVLTF
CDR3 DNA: TGTGCCAGCAGTTACCTCGAAGGACAGGCCGGGGCCAACGTCCTGACTTTC

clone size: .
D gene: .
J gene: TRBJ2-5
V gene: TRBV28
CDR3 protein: CASFPGTVQETQYF
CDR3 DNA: TGTGCCTCTTTCCCAGGCACAGTCCAAGAGACCCAGTACTTC

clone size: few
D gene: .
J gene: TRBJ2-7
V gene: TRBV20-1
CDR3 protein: CSASGLRGGYEQYF
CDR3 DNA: TGCAGTGCTAGTGGTCTCCGGGGTGGCTACGAGCAGTACTTC

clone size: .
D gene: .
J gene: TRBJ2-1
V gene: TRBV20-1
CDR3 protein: CSASPGSPSLFHNEQFF
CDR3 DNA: TGCAGTGCTAGTCCCGGGTCCCCCTCTCTTTTCCACAATGAGCAGTTCTTC

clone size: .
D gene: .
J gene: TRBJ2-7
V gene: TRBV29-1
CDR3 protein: CSVPGLSEQYF
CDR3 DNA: TGCAGCGTGCCCGGTCTTAGCGAGCAGTACTTC

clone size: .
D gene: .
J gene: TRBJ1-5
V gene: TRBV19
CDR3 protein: CASSMWWGNQPQHF
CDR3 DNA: TGTGCCAGTAGTATGTGGTGGGGGAATCAGCCCCAGCATTTT

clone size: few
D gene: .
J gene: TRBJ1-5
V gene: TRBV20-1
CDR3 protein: CSARFNLGDQPQHF
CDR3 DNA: TGCAGTGCTAGGTTCAACCTAGGAGATCAGCCCCAGCATTTT

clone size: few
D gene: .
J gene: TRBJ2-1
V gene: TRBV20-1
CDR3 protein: CSARRDEQFF
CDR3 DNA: TGCAGTGCTAGGAGGGATGAGCAGTTCTTC

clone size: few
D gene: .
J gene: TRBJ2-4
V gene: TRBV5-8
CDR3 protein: CASSPGQVHSKNIQYF
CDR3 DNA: TGTGCCAGCAGCCCCGGACAAGTCCATTCCAAAAACATTCAGTACTTC

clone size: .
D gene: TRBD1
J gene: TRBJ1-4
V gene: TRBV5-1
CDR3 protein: CASSLTGVREKLFF
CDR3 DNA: TGCGCCAGCAGCCTGACAGGGGTGCGGGAAAAACTGTTTTTT

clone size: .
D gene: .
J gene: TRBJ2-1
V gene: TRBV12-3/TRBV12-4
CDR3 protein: CASTTHNKGGTYNEQFF
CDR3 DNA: TGTGCCAGCACAACCCACAACAAGGGGGGGACCTACAATGAGCAGTTCTTC

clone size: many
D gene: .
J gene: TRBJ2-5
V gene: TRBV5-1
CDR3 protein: CASSPGSKETQYF
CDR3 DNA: TGCGCCAGCAGCCCGGGATCCAAAGAGACCCAGTACTTC

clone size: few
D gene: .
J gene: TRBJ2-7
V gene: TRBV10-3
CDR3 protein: CAISARLGVYEQYF
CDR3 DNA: TGTGCCATCAGTGCCAGACTAGGGGTCTACGAGCAGTACTTC

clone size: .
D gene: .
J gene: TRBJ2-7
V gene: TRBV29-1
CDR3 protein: CSVVWDYEQYF
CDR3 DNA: TGCAGCGTTGTTTGGGACTACGAGCAGTACTTC

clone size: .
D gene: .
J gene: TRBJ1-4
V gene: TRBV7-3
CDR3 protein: CASSLSGTPGEKLFF
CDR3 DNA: TGTGCCAGCAGCTTGTCAGGGACGCCAGGGGAAAAACTGTTTTTT

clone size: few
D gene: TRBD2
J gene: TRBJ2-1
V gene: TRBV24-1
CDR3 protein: CATSDPLAGDHNEQFF
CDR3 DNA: TGTGCCACCAGTGATCCACTAGCGGGGGACCACAATGAGCAGTTCTTC

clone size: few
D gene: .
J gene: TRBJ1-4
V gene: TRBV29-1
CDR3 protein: CSVNVSGGKLFF
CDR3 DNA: TGCAGCGTGAACGTCTCCGGGGGGAAACTGTTTTTT

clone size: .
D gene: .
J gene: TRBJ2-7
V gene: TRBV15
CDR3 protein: CATSLQGFGEQYF
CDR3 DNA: TGTGCCACCAGCCTCCAGGGATTTGGCGAGCAGTACTTC

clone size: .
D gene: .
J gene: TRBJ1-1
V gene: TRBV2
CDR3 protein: CASSPVGVNTPEAFF
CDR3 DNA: TGTGCCAGCAGCCCTGTGGGGGTGAACACCCCTGAAGCTTTCTTT

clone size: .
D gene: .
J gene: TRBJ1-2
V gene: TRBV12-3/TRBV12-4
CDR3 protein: CASSSPPQANYGYTF
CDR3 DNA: TGTGCCAGCAGTTCTCCGCCACAGGCTAACTATGGCTACACCTTC

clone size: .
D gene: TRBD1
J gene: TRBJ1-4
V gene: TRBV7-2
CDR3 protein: CASSSYPGQTNEKLFF
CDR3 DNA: TGTGCCAGCAGCAGCTACCCGGGACAGACTAATGAAAAACTGTTTTTT

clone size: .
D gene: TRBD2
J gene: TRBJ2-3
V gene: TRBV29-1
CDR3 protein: CSVGLAGGGTDTQYF
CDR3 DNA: TGCAGCGTTGGACTAGCGGGGGGAGGCACAGATACGCAGTATTTT

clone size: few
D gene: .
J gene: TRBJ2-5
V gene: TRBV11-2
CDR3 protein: CASSSRLGQETQYF
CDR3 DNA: TGTGCCAGCAGCTCTAGACTCGGACAAGAGACCCAGTACTTC

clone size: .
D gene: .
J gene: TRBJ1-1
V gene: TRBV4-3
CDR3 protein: CASSQDIAGVMNTEAFF
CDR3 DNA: TGCGCCAGCAGCCAAGATATAGCAGGGGTGATGAACACTGAAGCTTTCTTT

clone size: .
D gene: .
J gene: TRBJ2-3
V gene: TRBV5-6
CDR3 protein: CASRRNPGAQYF
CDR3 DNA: TGTGCCAGCAGGCGGAATCCGGGGGCGCAGTATTTT

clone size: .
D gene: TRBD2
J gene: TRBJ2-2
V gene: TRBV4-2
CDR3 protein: CASSQATSGTGELFF
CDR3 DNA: TGTGCCAGCAGCCAAGCGACTAGCGGGACCGGGGAGCTGTTTTTT

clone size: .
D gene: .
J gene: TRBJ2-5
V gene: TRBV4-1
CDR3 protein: CASSQVHLWGYQETQYF
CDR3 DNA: TGCGCCAGCAGCCAAGTTCATCTGTGGGGGTACCAAGAGACCCAGTACTTC

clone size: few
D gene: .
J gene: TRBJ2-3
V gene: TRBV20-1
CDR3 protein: CSACTDTQYF
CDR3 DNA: TGCAGTGCGTGCACAGATACGCAGTATTTT

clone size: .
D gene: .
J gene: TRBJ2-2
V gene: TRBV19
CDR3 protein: CASRSLRETGELFF
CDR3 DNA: TGTGCCAGTAGATCCCTCAGGGAGACCGGGGAGCTGTTTTTT

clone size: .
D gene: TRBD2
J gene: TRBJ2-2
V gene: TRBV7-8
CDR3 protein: CASSLAYPPLAGGARGELFF
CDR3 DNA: TGTGCCAGCAGCTTAGCTTACCCTCCTCTAGCGGGGGGCGCGAGGGGGGAGCTGTTTTTT

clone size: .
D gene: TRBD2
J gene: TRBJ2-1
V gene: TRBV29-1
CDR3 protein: CSVEGLAGAAYNEQFF
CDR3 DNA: TGCAGCGTTGAGGGACTAGCGGGGGCTGCCTACAATGAGCAGTTCTTC

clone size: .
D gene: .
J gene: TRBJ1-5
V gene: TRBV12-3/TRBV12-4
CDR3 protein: CASSRPSNQPQHF
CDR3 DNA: TGTGCCAGCAGTAGGCCTAGCAATCAGCCCCAGCATTTT

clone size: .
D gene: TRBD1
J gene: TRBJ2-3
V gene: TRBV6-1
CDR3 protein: CASRVDRAGYTQYF
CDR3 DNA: TGTGCCAGCAGGGTGGACAGGGCGGGATATACGCAGTATTTT

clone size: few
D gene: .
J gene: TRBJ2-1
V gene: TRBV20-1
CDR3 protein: CSAGGRLLYNEQFF
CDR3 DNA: TGCAGTGCCGGAGGCAGGCTCCTCTACAATGAGCAGTTCTTC

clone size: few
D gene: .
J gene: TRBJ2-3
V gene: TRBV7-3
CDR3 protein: CASSLTLTGAGTQYF
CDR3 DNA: TGTGCCAGCAGCTTAACGTTGACGGGCGCGGGGACGCAGTATTTT

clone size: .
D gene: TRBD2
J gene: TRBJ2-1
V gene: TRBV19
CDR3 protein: CASSIAPRTSGAYNEQFF
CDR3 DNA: TGTGCCAGTAGTATAGCTCCCCGGACTAGCGGGGCCTACAATGAGCAGTTCTTC

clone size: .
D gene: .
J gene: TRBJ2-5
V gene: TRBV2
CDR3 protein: CASSYRVGGQETQYF
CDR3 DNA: TGTGCCAGCAGCTACAGGGTAGGAGGACAAGAGACCCAGTACTTC

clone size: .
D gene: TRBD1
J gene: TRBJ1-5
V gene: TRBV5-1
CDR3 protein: CASSLTGGNSNQPQHF
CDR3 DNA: TGCGCCAGCAGCTTGACAGGGGGGAATAGCAATCAGCCCCAGCATTTT

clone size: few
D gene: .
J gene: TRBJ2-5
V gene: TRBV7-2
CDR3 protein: CASSRARRETQYF
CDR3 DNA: TGTGCCAGCAGCCGTGCTCGGCGAGAGACCCAGTACTTC

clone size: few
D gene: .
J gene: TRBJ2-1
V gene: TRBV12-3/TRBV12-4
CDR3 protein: CASSLTAHEQFF
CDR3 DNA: TGTGCCAGCAGTTTAACTGCACATGAGCAGTTCTTC

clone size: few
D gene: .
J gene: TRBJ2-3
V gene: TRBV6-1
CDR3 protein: CASNSPKKRGGTDTQYF
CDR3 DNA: TGTGCCAGCAACTCCCCAAAGAAGAGGGGAGGCACAGATACGCAGTATTTT

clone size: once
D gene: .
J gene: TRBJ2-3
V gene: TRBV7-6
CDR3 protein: CASSYTAHGSTSTDTQYF
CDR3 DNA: TGTGCCAGCAGCTATACGGCTCACGGATCAACTAGCACAGATACGCAGTATTTT

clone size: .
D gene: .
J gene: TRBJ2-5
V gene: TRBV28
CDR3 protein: CASKQGWGETQYF
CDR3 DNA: TGTGCCAGCAAGCAGGGGTGGGGGGAGACCCAGTACTTC